A single count supports the clone carrying this TCR beta chain. This record comes from a study of control samples from healthy donors and cancer patients. Trimming removed 1 base from V and 0 bases from J, with 13 bases in between. CDR3 length: 17 residues. Germline-derived CDR1 and CDR2 are SGHVS and FQNEAQ. Sequenced by immunoSEQ multiplex PCR; TCRdb stores in-frame clones only, minus some. There are 100,000 or so clones in the sample; about 90% occur only once, and 18% lies in the top ten. The rearrangement joins TRBV7-8 to TRBJ1-5; D uncertain. The source is a woman in her forties or fifties in good health. Sequenced material: blood. The CDR3 sequence is CASSLGNSPYSNQPQHF. The CDR3 nucleotides read TGTGCCAGCAGCTTAGGCAACAGCCCTTATAGCAATCAGCCCCAGCATTTT. The variable domain in full, with the rest retrieved from reference TRBV7-8 and TRBJ1-5, is GAGVSQSPRYKVAKRGQDVALRCDPISGHVSLFWYQQALGQGPEFLTYFQNEAQLDKSGLPSDRFFAERPEGSVSTLKIQRTQQEDSAVYLCASSLGNSPYSNQPQHFGDGTRLSIL.